Below, 3 T cell receptor beta chains from the same sample are listed, as sequenced in a study of regulatory T cells in long-lasting Graves disease. With iRepertoire HTBI primers and Arm-PCR of CDR3 regions, TCR beta libraries were built. TCRdb reanalysed the multiplex PCR reads using MiXCR and keeps one entry per CDR3 protein. Here the sample spans a few hundred thousand distinct CDR3 sequences, roughly a fifth being singletons. Time point indicated: persistent/refractory GD, antithyroid drugs over 5 years with positive TRAb. With RNA extracted from PBMCs as input, the TCR library was made. The source material was peripheral blood mononuclear cells (PBMCs), sampled when the disease was refractory, from a patient treated with antithyroid drugs. These receptors were obtained from a female donor with Graves disease.

This clonotype was found many times. The chain combines TRBV11-2 with TRBJ2-2; 8 bases map to TRBD1. V shed 5 bases, J shed 6 bases, and the junction held 8 bases outside the gene matches. CDR3 length equals 15 residues. Germline CDR1 and CDR2: SGHAT and FQNNGV. The CDR3 spells CASSGRTGRPGELFF. The CDR3 coding sequence is TGTGCCAGCAGCGGGAGGACAGGGAGGCCCGGGGAGCTGTTTTTT. Drawing the rest from reference TRBV11-2 and TRBJ2-2, the complete variable domain is EAGVAQSPRYKIIEKRQSVAFWCNPISGHATLYWYQQILGQGPKLLIQFQNNGVVDDSQLPKDRFSAERLKGVDSTLKIQPAKLEDSAVYLCASSGRTGRPGELFFGEGSRLTVL.

This clonotype has just a few counts. The V and J genes are TRBV5-1 and TRBJ2-6; no reliable D call. CDR3 length equals 17 residues. Germline V gene data show CDR1 as SGHRS and CDR2 as YFSETQ. Trimming removed 2 bases at V and 0 bases at J, with 12 bases between. Here the CDR3 reads CASSFAKADSGANVLTF. CDR3 DNA sequence: TGCGCCAGCAGCTTTGCGAAGGCGGACTCTGGGGCCAACGTCCTGACTTTC.

This clonotype was counted many times. J is TRBJ1-4 and V is TRBV20-1; D uncertain. V lost 0 bases to trimming and J lost 7 bases, with 15 bases between them. The CDR3 is made up of 15 amino acids. The germline V gene has CDR1 DFQATT and CDR2 SNEGSKA (reference sequence). The CDR3: CSARDPLVWGEKLFF. The CDR3 DNA reads as TGCAGTGCTAGAGACCCCCTCGTGTGGGGTGAAAAACTGTTTTTT.